Following are 25 T cell receptor beta chains from one sample sequenced in a study of OX40 agonist ivuxolimab in advanced cancers. Profiling relied on immunoSEQ multiplex PCR, and the TCRdb table lists in-frame clones only, not all of them. The table shows 48,000 or so clones, with 94% occurring only once. The sequencing here drew on CD4+ or CD8+ T cells sorted from blood, taken in a trial of the OX40 agonist ivuxolimab. The receptors come from an adult with an advanced solid tumor such as melanoma, head and neck, liver or kidney cancer.

The rearrangement links TRBV29-1 to TRBJ1-1; D may be TRBD1 (5 bases). Per the germline V gene, CDR1 is SQVTM and CDR2 is ANQGSEA. V lost 4 bases and J 6 bases, leaving 18 bases between the germline ends. There are 14 residues in the CDR3. In DNA, the CDR3 is TGCAGCGTTGTCCCCGGGGGGATAGGCCCTGAAGCTTTCTTT. Its translation is CSVVPGGIGPEAFF.

This sequence joins TRBV29-1 and TRBJ2-1; 7 bases align to TRBD1. This CDR3 spans 14 amino acids. Germline V gene lookup returns CDR1 SQVTM and CDR2 ANQGSEA. The V segment lost 5 bases and the J segment 7 bases; nucleotides outside the gene matches: 11. This CDR3 is CSVPHPDRVNEQFF. Written as DNA, the CDR3 is TGCAGCGTTCCCCACCCTGACAGGGTGAATGAGCAGTTCTTC.

CDR3 nucleotides: TGTGCCAGTAGTAAACAGGGATCGTGGGCCTACGAGCAGTACTTC. This codes for CASSKQGSWAYEQYF. V gene TRBV19 combines with J gene TRBJ2-7; the D gene is possibly TRBD1 (6 bases). The CDR3 runs 15 residues. The V gene lost 4 bases and the J gene lost 2 bases, with 15 bases spanning the gap. In germline, CDR1 is LNHDA, CDR2 SQIVND (reference sequence).

This CDR3 reads CASSLTWGGNQPQHF. For the CDR3, the DNA is TGCGCCAGCAGCTTGACCTGGGGGGGGAATCAGCCCCAGCATTTT. The chain joins TRBV5-1 to TRBJ1-5; D perhaps matches TRBD1 (5 bases). The CDR3 consists of 15 residues. Germline CDR1 is SGHRS and CDR2 is YFSETQ. Trimming left V 1 base short and J 4 bases short, with 12 bases between.

V is TRBV7-2 and J is TRBJ2-5; 16 positions agree with TRBD2. Germline V gene lookup returns CDR1 SGHTA and CDR2 FQGNSA. J lost 5 bases, V lost 5 bases, and 8 bases had no gene match. The CDR3 covers 17 residues. DNA for the CDR3: TGTGCCAGCAGCAGCCCGGGACTAGCGGGAGGGCTTGAGACCCAGTACTTC. Its translation is CASSSPGLAGGLETQYF.

This chain links TRBV27 with TRBJ2-7; possibly TRBD2 for D (5 bases). The V gene's germline CDR1 is MNHEY and CDR2 SMNVEV (reference sequence). V was cut by 5 bases and J by 5 bases, with 22 bases left in between. CDR3 length: 16 residues. The CDR3 is CASSPWGGSGLNEQYF. DNA of the CDR3: TGTGCCAGCAGTCCTTGGGGTGGATCGGGGTTGAACGAGCAGTACTTC.

The chain links TRBV7-9 to TRBJ2-5; D might be TRBD2 (5 bases). V was shortened by 4 bases and J by 3 bases, with 9 bases between the two germline ends. Germline V lookup: CDR1 SEHNR, CDR2 FQNEAQ (reference sequence). This CDR3 is 13 amino acids long. CDR3 nucleotide sequence: TGTGCCAGCAGCTCCCCTAGCAAAGAGACCCAGTACTTC. It encodes CASSSPSKETQYF.

This chain uses TRBV19 with TRBJ2-7, with 7 bases that match TRBD2. The length of the CDR3 is 12 residues. The V gene end was trimmed by 6 bases and the J gene end by 6 bases; junction bases not matched to a gene: 5. Germline assignment: CDR1 LNHDA and CDR2 SQIVND (reference sequence). In nucleotides, the CDR3 is TGTGCCAGTAGGGCGGGGGACGCCGAGCAGTACTTC. It codes for CASRAGDAEQYF.

The chain links TRBV4-1 to TRBJ2-1, with D maybe TRBD1 (6 bases). The V end lost 0 bases, the J end lost 4 bases, and 13 bases lay between the germline ends. Germline V gene lookup returns CDR1 MGHRA and CDR2 YSYEKL. The CDR3 sequence is 16 residues long. For the CDR3, the DNA is TGCGCCAGCAGCCAAGATGCGGCAGGGGTGTACAATGAGCAGTTCTTC. This sequence encodes CASSQDAAGVYNEQFF.

V gene TRBV6-5 combines with J gene TRBJ2-7; D ambiguous. Looked up from germline, CDR1 is MNHEY and CDR2 is SVGAGI. V was shortened by 5 bases and J by 3 bases, with 5 bases between the two germline ends. This CDR3 comprises 11 residues. The CDR3: CASSENYEQYF. The DNA for the CDR3 is TGTGCCAGCAGTGAAAACTACGAGCAGTACTTC.

The rearrangement uses TRBV29-1 and TRBJ2-1; 7 bases agree with TRBD2. Germline V gene sequence: CDR1 SQVTM, CDR2 ANQGSEA. This CDR3 contains 15 residues. With V trimmed by 2 bases and J by 5 bases, 9 bases remained unmatched. CDR3 in amino acids: CSVEMGLAEDNEQFF. The CDR3 region has the DNA TGCAGCGTTGAAATGGGTCTAGCGGAAGACAATGAGCAGTTCTTC.

CDR3 sequence: CASSSAGVETQYF. In nucleotides, the CDR3 is TGCGCCAGCAGCTCCGCTGGGGTAGAGACCCAGTACTTC. V is TRBV4-1 and J is TRBJ2-5, with no clear D. Trimming pared 5 bases from V and 4 bases from J, leaving 11 bases between. There are 13 residues in the CDR3. Germline V gene sequence: CDR1 MGHRA, CDR2 YSYEKL.

The chain uses TRBV11-3 and TRBJ2-3; D not certain. Germline CDR1 SGHNT, CDR2 YENEEA. Trimming stripped 0 bases from V and 6 bases from J, with 16 bases between. The CDR3 is made up of 16 amino acids. The CDR3 nucleotides are TGTGCCAGCAGCTTAGATGAAGGACGCGCGTGGGATACGCAGTATTTT. The encoded protein is CASSLDEGRAWDTQYF.

V and J are TRBV11-2 and TRBJ2-3; 7 nucleotides match TRBD2. V shed 11 bases and J 0 bases; nucleotides not matched to a gene: 5. Germline V CDR1 and CDR2: SGHAT, FQNNGV. The CDR3 has 13 residues. CDR3 sequence reads: CASSGTSTDTQYF. As DNA, the CDR3 is TGTGCCTCTAGCGGAACAAGCACAGATACGCAGTATTTT.

The chain joins TRBV7-9 to TRBJ2-7; D may be TRBD1 (6 bases). Trimming removed 5 bases from V and 1 base from J, with 9 bases in between. CDR1 is SEHNR, CDR2 FQNEAQ, per germline (reference sequence). CDR3 length equals 13 residues. The chain's CDR3 is CASSTGQSYEQYF. The CDR3 DNA follows: TGTGCCAGCAGCACTGGACAGTCCTACGAGCAGTACTTC.

This clone is a singleton in its sample. The chain carries TRBV9 and TRBJ2-1; D may correspond to TRBD1 or TRBD2 (5 bases each). V was clipped by 0 bases and J by 6 bases, with 10 bases between them. Germline CDR1 reads SGDLS; CDR2 reads YYNGEE. This CDR3 contains 14 residues. CDR3 amino acids: CASSVGYGANEQFF. In nucleotides, the CDR3 is TGTGCCAGCAGCGTAGGTTACGGGGCCAATGAGCAGTTCTTC. The full variable domain, its missing parts supplied by reference TRBV9 and TRBJ2-1, is DSGVTQTPKHLITATGQRVTLRCSPRSGDLSVYWYQQSLDQGLQFLIQYYNGEERAKGNILERFSAQQFPDLHSELNLSSLELGDSALYFCASSVGYGANEQFFGPGTRLTVL.

V is TRBV4-1 and J is TRBJ1-4, with 8 bases matching TRBD1. Trimming cost V 0 bases and J 4 bases; bases outside gene matches: 1. There are 15 residues in the CDR3. Looked up from germline, CDR1 is MGHRA and CDR2 is YSYEKL. This CDR3 reads CASSQEDRDNEKLFF. The CDR3, as DNA: TGCGCCAGCAGCCAAGAGGACAGGGATAATGAAAAACTGTTTTTT.

The V gene is TRBV7-9, the J gene TRBJ2-5, with no clear D. The CDR3 runs 16 residues. The germline V gene encodes CDR1 SEHNR and CDR2 FQNEAQ (reference sequence). V lost 5 bases, J lost 1 base, and 17 bases lay in between. CDR3 residues: CASSPPTGNIQETQYF. DNA of the CDR3: TGTGCCAGCAGCCCCCCGACGGGTAACATCCAAGAGACCCAGTACTTC.

The chain links TRBV6-5 to TRBJ1-1; 10 bases align to TRBD1. J gave up 1 base and V 7 bases, and 3 bases lay outside the gene matches. Looked up from germline, CDR1 is MNHEY and CDR2 is SVGAGI. The CDR3 contains 14 residues. The CDR3: CASTRTGGNTEAFF. DNA for the CDR3: TGTGCCAGCACCCGGACAGGGGGGAACACTGAAGCTTTCTTT.

The rearrangement joins TRBV7-6 to TRBJ2-2; 7 bases align to TRBD2. The length of the CDR3 is 17 residues. Germline CDR1 reads SGHVS; CDR2 reads FNYEAQ. J was trimmed by 5 bases and V by 4 bases; bases with no gene match: 13. The CDR3 nucleotides are TGTGCCAGCAGCTCAACCCCTAGCGGTTATGGAACCGGGGAGCTGTTTTTT. Encoded protein: CASSSTPSGYGTGELFF.

The rearrangement uses TRBV27 and TRBJ2-7; D gene unclear. The V gene lost 3 bases and the J gene lost 2 bases, with 11 bases spanning the gap. Germline V gene lookup returns CDR1 MNHEY and CDR2 SMNVEV (reference sequence). This CDR3 contains 14 residues. Written as DNA, the CDR3 is TGTGCCAGCAGTTTCTCTGACTCAACCTACGAGCAGTACTTC. It translates to CASSFSDSTYEQYF.

The chain carries TRBV4-1 and TRBJ1-1; 7 nucleotides align to TRBD1. With V trimmed by 3 bases and J by 3 bases, 10 bases remained unmatched. The CDR3 length is 16 residues. CDR1 is MGHRA and CDR2 is YSYEKL in the germline V gene. Here the CDR3 DNA reads TGCGCCAGCAGCCAGGCAGAGGACAGGACGGACACTGAAGCTTTCTTT. Encoded protein: CASSQAEDRTDTEAFF.

The chain employs TRBV9 and TRBJ1-1, with D unresolved. The V gene lost 2 bases and the J gene lost 4 bases, with 12 bases spanning the gap. Germline values: CDR1 SGDLS, CDR2 YYNGEE. This CDR3 has 14 amino acids. The CDR3 sequence: CASSVGREVTEAFF. CDR3 DNA sequence: TGTGCCAGCAGCGTGGGTAGGGAGGTCACTGAAGCTTTCTTT.

The chain joins TRBV7-8 to TRBJ1-1; TRBD1 might be the D (6 bases). V was clipped by 5 bases and J by 4 bases, with 14 bases between them. The CDR3 contains 14 residues. Germline CDR1 SGHVS, CDR2 FQNEAQ. The CDR3 DNA reads as TGTGCCAGCAGCCGGACAGACCCCGGCACTGAAGCTTTCTTT. Translated, it gives CASSRTDPGTEAFF.

This chain links TRBV11-3 with TRBJ2-3, with 10 bases aligning to TRBD2. V lost 5 bases, J lost 2 bases, and 4 bases stayed unmatched. This CDR3 has 15 amino acids. CDR1 is SGHNT and CDR2 is YENEEA in the germline V gene. CDR3 loop: CASSKTSGATDTQYF. In nucleotides, the CDR3 is TGTGCCAGCAGCAAAACTAGCGGGGCCACAGATACGCAGTATTTT.